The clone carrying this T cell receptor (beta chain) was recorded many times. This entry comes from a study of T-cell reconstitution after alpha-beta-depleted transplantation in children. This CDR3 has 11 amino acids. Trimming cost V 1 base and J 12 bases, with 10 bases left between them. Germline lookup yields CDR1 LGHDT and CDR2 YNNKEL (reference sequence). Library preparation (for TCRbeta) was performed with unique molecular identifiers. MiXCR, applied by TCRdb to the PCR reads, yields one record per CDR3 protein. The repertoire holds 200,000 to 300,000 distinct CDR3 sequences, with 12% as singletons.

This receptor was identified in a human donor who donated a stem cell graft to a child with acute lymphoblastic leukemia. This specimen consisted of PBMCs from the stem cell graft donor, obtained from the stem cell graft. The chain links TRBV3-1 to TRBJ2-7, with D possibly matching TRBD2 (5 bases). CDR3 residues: CASSQGRGRYF. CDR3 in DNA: TGTGCCAGCAGCCAAGGTCGCGGGCGGTACTTC.